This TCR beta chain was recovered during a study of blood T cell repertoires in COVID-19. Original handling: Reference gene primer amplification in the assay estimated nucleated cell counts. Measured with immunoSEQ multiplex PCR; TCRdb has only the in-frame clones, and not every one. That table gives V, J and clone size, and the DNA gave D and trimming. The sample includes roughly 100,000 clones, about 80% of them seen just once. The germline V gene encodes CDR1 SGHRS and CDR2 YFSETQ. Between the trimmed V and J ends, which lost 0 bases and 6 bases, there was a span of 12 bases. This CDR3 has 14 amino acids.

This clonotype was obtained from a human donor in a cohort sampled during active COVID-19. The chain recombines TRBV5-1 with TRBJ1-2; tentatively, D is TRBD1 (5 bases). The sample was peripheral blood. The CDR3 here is CASSLVGVVDGYTF. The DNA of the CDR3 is TGCGCCAGCAGCTTGGTAGGGGTCGTTGATGGCTACACCTTC.